These 30 T cell receptor beta chains were sequenced from one sample in a study of cytomegalovirus exposure and HLA in healthy donors. The method was immunoSEQ multiplex PCR; TCRdb's version includes in-frame clones alone and lacks a portion of them. The sample records roughly 65,000 clones, about 94% being singletons. Sequencing was performed on PBMCs. The receptors stem from a man between 18 and 29 years old in good health and CMV-seropositive.

The chain combines TRBV6-1 with TRBJ2-6; D is uncertain. CDR1 is MNHNS, CDR2 SASEGT, per germline. The CDR3 has 15 residues. V lost 1 base and J 0 bases, leaving 4 bases between the germline ends. CDR3 bases: TGTGCCAGCAGTGAAGACAGCTCTGGGGCCAACGTCCTGACTTTC. This codes for CASSEDSSGANVLTF.

V and J are TRBV6-1 and TRBJ2-5; TRBD1 matches 7 bases. The V gene end was trimmed by 0 bases and the J gene end by 5 bases; junction bases not matched to a gene: 9. Germline CDR1 MNHNS, CDR2 SASEGT. CDR3 length: 16 residues. The CDR3 here is CASSEAWDSLDETQYF. In DNA, the CDR3 is TGTGCCAGCAGTGAAGCCTGGGACAGCCTCGATGAGACCCAGTACTTC.

This clone has only a few counts. The chain recombines TRBV4-1 with TRBJ1-6; 7 bases are a match to TRBD1. CDR3 length: 16 amino acids. CDR1 is MGHRA, CDR2 YSYEKL, per germline. With 4 bases clipped from V and 6 bases from J, the junction kept 9 bases outside the gene matches. In DNA, the CDR3 is TGCGCCAGCAGCCGTAGGCTGGGACAGCCTAATTCACCCCTCCACTTT. This codes for CASSRRLGQPNSPLHF.

The chain recombines TRBV4-1 with TRBJ2-2; 8 bases are shared with TRBD2. Trimming removed 1 base from V and 5 bases from J; junction bases left unmatched: 6. The CDR3 totals 16 residues. Germline CDR1 is MGHRA and CDR2 is YSYEKL. CDR3: CASSQVAGIGTGELFF. Written as DNA, the CDR3 is TGCGCCAGCAGCCAAGTAGCGGGAATCGGGACCGGGGAGCTGTTTTTT.

The V call is TRBV5-1, the J call TRBJ1-3; D ambiguous. Germline CDR1 is SGHRS and CDR2 is YFSETQ. With 1 base removed from V and 0 bases from J, the gap between germline ends came to 11 bases. This CDR3 has 16 residues. In nucleotides, the CDR3 is TGCGCCAGCAGCTTGTCTGCAGGCCACTCTGGAAACACCATATATTTT. Protein sequence: CASSLSAGHSGNTIYF.

The rearrangement joins TRBV11-1 to TRBJ2-3, with TRBD2 identical over 15 bases. Germline lookup yields CDR1 SGHAT and CDR2 FQDESV (reference sequence). The CDR3 runs to 16 residues. Trimming took 3 bases from V and 6 from J; bases not matched to a gene: 4. Written as DNA, the CDR3 is TGTGCCAGCAGCTTGGGACTAGCGGGAGGCTGGGATACGCAGTATTTT. Its translation: CASSLGLAGGWDTQYF.

V is TRBV5-1 and J is TRBJ2-3; 8 nucleotides align to TRBD1. This CDR3 spans 13 amino acids. Germline CDR1 reads SGHRS; CDR2 reads YFSETQ. With 7 bases clipped from V and 5 bases from J, the junction kept 6 bases outside the gene matches. In DNA, the CDR3 is TGCGCCAGCCAGACAGGGGCCGGAGATACGCAGTATTTT. Its protein is CASQTGAGDTQYF.

Here the CDR3 reads CASSFKGGNYGYTF. CDR3 nucleotides: TGTGCCAGCAGCTTTAAGGGAGGCAACTATGGCTACACCTTC. This rearrangement joins TRBV7-2 to TRBJ1-2; D is unclear. The CDR3 totals 14 residues. From germline, CDR1 is SGHTA and CDR2 FQGNSA. Between the trimmed V and J ends, which lost 3 bases and 2 bases, there was a span of 10 bases.

This chain connects TRBV6-5 to TRBJ2-3; the D is unclear. CDR3 length: 12 residues. V lost 10 bases to trimming and J lost 5 bases, with 13 bases between them. Germline V gene lookup returns CDR1 MNHEY and CDR2 SVGAGI. The CDR3 loop reads CATQSTGDTQYF. Here the CDR3 DNA reads TGTGCCACCCAATCCACGGGAGATACGCAGTATTTT.

This chain links TRBV18 with TRBJ2-5; TRBD1 matches 8 bases. The CDR3 is 16 amino acids. Trimming took 3 bases from V and 7 from J; bases not matched to a gene: 13. Per germline, CDR1 KGHSH and CDR2 LQKENI. This CDR3 reads CASSPTSQGAGGTQYF. For the CDR3, the DNA is TGTGCCAGCTCACCGACATCTCAGGGGGCCGGGGGGACCCAGTACTTC.

CDR3 residues: CASSSVNTEAFF. For the CDR3, the DNA is TGTGCCAGCAGCTCGGTGAACACTGAAGCTTTCTTT. This rearrangement joins TRBV27 to TRBJ1-1; D unclear. Per the germline V gene, CDR1 is MNHEY and CDR2 is SMNVEV (reference sequence). V lost 6 bases to trimming and J lost 0 bases, with 5 bases between them. The CDR3 consists of 12 residues.

The chain employs TRBV28 and TRBJ2-5; TRBD2 matches at 12 bases. V lost 3 bases and J lost 4; bases outside the gene matches: 15. Germline values: CDR1 MDHEN, CDR2 SYDVKM. The CDR3 consists of 19 residues. Here the CDR3 reads CASSFMRVEGLAGPETQYF. CDR3 DNA: TGTGCCAGCAGTTTTATGAGGGTGGAGGGACTAGCGGGTCCAGAGACCCAGTACTTC.

This chain connects TRBV4-1 to TRBJ2-5; 11 bases are a match to TRBD1. J lost 5 bases, V lost 2 bases, and 7 bases had no gene match. This CDR3 is built from 16 residues. Per germline, CDR1 MGHRA and CDR2 YSYEKL. CDR3 sequence: CASSQRTGGREETQYF. CDR3 DNA sequence: TGCGCCAGCAGCCAACGGACAGGGGGCCGGGAGGAGACCCAGTACTTC.

CDR3 sequence reads: CASSLFQSNQPQHF. The CDR3, as DNA: TGTGCCAGCAGTTTGTTCCAGAGCAATCAGCCCCAGCATTTT. The chain couples TRBV27 to TRBJ1-5; D remains ambiguous. Per the germline V gene, CDR1 is MNHEY and CDR2 is SMNVEV (reference sequence). The CDR3 is 14 residues long. The germline V and J ends were trimmed by 3 bases and 1 base, with 7 bases remaining between them.

The V and J genes are TRBV5-1 and TRBJ1-3, with D perhaps TRBD1 (5 bases). V was shortened by 6 bases and J by 3 bases, with 22 bases between the two germline ends. Germline V gives CDR1 SGHRS, CDR2 YFSETQ. This CDR3 comprises 17 residues. The chain's CDR3 is CASKRGKFPRSGNTIYF. As DNA, the CDR3 is TGCGCCAGCAAACGGGGGAAGTTTCCCCGTAGTGGAAACACCATATATTTT.

The gene calls are TRBV9 and TRBJ2-1; a weak D match, TRBD1 (6 bases). The CDR3 spans 15 residues. CDR1 is SGDLS, CDR2 YYNGEE, per germline. Trimming took off 4 bases at V and 0 bases at J, with 11 bases between the two ends. The CDR3 region is CASSPQGSSYNEQFF. CDR3 DNA: TGTGCCAGCAGCCCTCAGGGGTCCTCCTACAATGAGCAGTTCTTC.

The J gene is TRBJ1-2, the V gene TRBV7-9, with D tentatively TRBD1 (5 bases). Trimming cost V 5 bases and J 0 bases, with 10 bases left between them. The germline V gene encodes CDR1 SEHNR and CDR2 FQNEAQ (reference sequence). CDR3 length equals 14 residues. The CDR3 protein is CASSRQTANYGYTF. The CDR3 nucleotides read TGTGCCAGCAGCAGACAGACAGCTAACTATGGCTACACCTTC.

The chain joins TRBV28 to TRBJ2-5, with TRBD1 identical over 11 bases. CDR1 is MDHEN, CDR2 SYDVKM, per germline. The V gene end was trimmed by 6 bases and the J gene end by 5 bases; junction bases not matched to a gene: 8. CDR3 length: 15 amino acids. CDR3 sequence (DNA): TGTGCCAGCAGCCCTGGGACAGGGGGTTATGAGACCCAGTACTTC. Encoded protein: CASSPGTGGYETQYF.

The J gene is TRBJ1-2, the V gene TRBV11-3, with 9 positions matching TRBD1. Germline values: CDR1 SGHNT, CDR2 YENEEA. J gave up 6 bases and V 5 bases, and 7 bases lay outside the gene matches. The CDR3 totals 14 residues. CDR3 nucleotides: TGTGCCAGCAGCACCTCGGGACAGGGACATGGCTACACCTTC. Encoded protein: CASSTSGQGHGYTF.

The chain employs TRBV6-1 and TRBJ2-5, with TRBD2 matching 11 bases. With 3 bases clipped from V and 7 bases from J, the junction kept 4 bases outside the gene matches. The CDR3 runs to 14 residues. CDR1 and CDR2 (germline): MNHNS, SASEGT. The DNA of the CDR3 is TGTGCCAGCAGTGATCTTAGCGGGGGGGGGACCCAGTACTTC. It translates to CASSDLSGGGTQYF.

The chain is built from TRBV7-2 and TRBJ1-5; no reliable D call. This CDR3 is 12 amino acids long. Germline values: CDR1 SGHTA, CDR2 FQGNSA. Trimming left V 3 bases short and J 9 bases short, with 9 bases between. The CDR3 DNA follows: TGTGCCAGCAGCTTGGGCAGTCTGCCCCAGCATTTT. Translation: CASSLGSLPQHF.

The rearrangement joins TRBV2 to TRBJ2-2, with a weak D call TRBD1 (6 bases). V was pared by 11 bases and J by 3 bases, with 16 bases between. Looked up from germline, CDR1 is SNHLY and CDR2 is FYNNEI. CDR3 size: 14 residues. In DNA form, the CDR3 reads TGTGCCGCGTTACTCCAGGGGTACACCGGGGAGCTGTTTTTT. This gives the protein CAALLQGYTGELFF.

The chain employs TRBV19 and TRBJ1-5, with D tentatively TRBD1 (5 bases). This CDR3 comprises 15 residues. CDR1 is LNHDA, CDR2 SQIVND, per germline (reference sequence). The germline V and J ends were trimmed by 5 bases and 2 bases, with 13 bases remaining between them. CDR3 in amino acids: CASSDTGVGNQPQHF. For the CDR3, the DNA is TGTGCCAGTAGTGACACAGGTGTGGGCAATCAGCCCCAGCATTTT.

This clone was seen a single time. This rearrangement joins TRBV28 to TRBJ2-7, with 8 bases fitting TRBD1. From germline, CDR1 is MDHEN and CDR2 SYDVKM. The V segment lost 8 bases and the J segment 1 base; nucleotides outside the gene matches: 10. CDR3 length: 15 amino acids. Here the CDR3 DNA reads TGTGCCAGCTTGGACAGGGAAATGTCATCCTACGAGCAGTACTTC. It yields the protein CASLDREMSSYEQYF.

V and J are TRBV7-8 and TRBJ2-2; the D gene is possibly TRBD1 (5 bases). CDR1 and CDR2 from the germline V gene are SGHVS and FQNEAQ. V gave up 7 bases and J gave up 0 bases, with 15 bases separating them. The CDR3 contains 16 residues. Here the CDR3 reads CASTTLGPTNTGELFF. As DNA, the CDR3 is TGTGCCAGCACCACTTTGGGGCCAACGAACACCGGGGAGCTGTTTTTT. The full variable domain, with the rest looked up from reference TRBV7-8 and TRBJ2-2, is GAGVSQSPRYKVAKRGQDVALRCDPISGHVSLFWYQQALGQGPEFLTYFQNEAQLDKSGLPSDRFFAERPEGSVSTLKIQRTQQEDSAVYLCASTTLGPTNTGELFFGEGSRLTVL.

The V and J genes are TRBV19 and TRBJ2-2, with D possibly TRBD2 on 6 matching bases. The germline gives CDR1 LNHDA, CDR2 SQIVND (reference sequence). The V gene lost 5 bases and the J gene lost 0 bases, with 22 bases spanning the gap. The CDR3 extends over 19 amino acids. This CDR3 is CASSPMTAAGPSNTGELFF. CDR3 DNA: TGTGCCAGTAGTCCGATGACTGCGGCGGGACCTTCGAACACCGGGGAGCTGTTTTTT.

This chain connects TRBV7-2 to TRBJ1-1, with D possibly being TRBD1 (6 bases). Germline CDR1 reads SGHTA; CDR2 reads FQGNSA. This CDR3 contains 13 residues. Trimming removed 6 bases from V and 3 bases from J, with 11 bases in between. CDR3 nucleotides: TGTGCCAGCAGACCCCGACAGGACACTGAAGCTTTCTTT. As protein: CASRPRQDTEAFF.

This chain's CDR3 is CASSPLADQGYNEQFF. DNA of the CDR3: TGTGCCAGCAGCCCTCTAGCGGATCAAGGCTACAATGAGCAGTTCTTC. This chain connects TRBV7-9 to TRBJ2-1, with 7 positions matching TRBD2. The germline gives CDR1 SEHNR, CDR2 FQNEAQ (reference sequence). The junction had 10 bases not matched to a gene; V was cut back by 5 bases and J by 3 bases. This CDR3 has 16 amino acids.

The chain employs TRBV7-2 and TRBJ2-3, with TRBD2 identical over 7 bases. The CDR3 has 12 residues. V gave up 4 bases and J gave up 7 bases; unmatched junction bases: 2. The germline V gene encodes CDR1 SGHTA and CDR2 FQGNSA. DNA for the CDR3: TGTGCCAGCAGCTCTAGCGGATATACGCAGTATTTT. Translating gives CASSSSGYTQYF.

The chain joins TRBV4-2 to TRBJ1-2; D gene unclear. Trimming left V 0 bases short and J 2 bases short, with 10 bases between. Germline lookup yields CDR1 LGHNA and CDR2 YNFKEQ. This CDR3 is built from 15 residues. CDR3 sequence: CASSQDIIFNYGYTF. CDR3 in DNA: TGTGCCAGCAGCCAAGATATTATTTTCAACTATGGCTACACCTTC.